The 18 T cell receptor beta chains listed next were all sequenced from one sample in a study of neurological immune-mediated disorders (dated by TCRdb to 2018 to 2020). Libraries came from 5' RACE. Sequenced using an Illumina HiSeq 2500. TCRdb reworked the public reads: Q25 trimming with fastp, MiXCR clone assembly, productive beta chains retained. Identical CDR3 proteins give one entry, which carries the most common genes and DNA. This sample lists about 40,000 distinct CDR3 sequences; around 14% were detected once. The ten biggest clones cover over 25% of the sample. Sequencing was performed on PBMCs. Receptor source: a woman aged 45-60 years with HTLV-1-associated myelopathy (HAM/TSP).

This clonotype was recorded many times. V gene TRBV21-1 combines with J gene TRBJ2-7; the table's D call, TRBD1, was not checked against the DNA. TRBV21-1 is tagged as a pseudogene. The CDR3 spans 15 residues. CDR3 sequence (DNA): TGTGCCAGCAGCTCTCCGGGACAGGGGGAACGCGAGCAGTACTTC. Residues: CASSSPGQGEREQYF.

This clonotype has ten or more counts. CDR3 region: CASSLLVNQPQHF. The CDR3 nucleotides read TGTGCCAGCAGCCTTCTGGTCAATCAGCCCCAGCATTTT. The rearrangement links TRBV7-2 to TRBJ1-5; D uncertain. Trimming removed 5 bases at V and 3 bases at J, with 8 bases between. This CDR3 region has 13 residues. From germline, CDR1 is SGHTA and CDR2 FQGNSA.

This clonotype was counted only a few times. V is TRBV20-1 and J is TRBJ1-5; D is uncertain. V was pared by 3 bases and J by 8 bases, with 14 bases between. This CDR3 has 13 amino acids. Germline V gives CDR1 DFQATT, CDR2 SNEGSKA (reference sequence). CDR3 coding DNA: TGCAGTGCTAGCGGGTTTGAGGTGGAGCCCCAGCATTTT. Its protein product is CSASGFEVEPQHF.

Ten or more counts support this clonotype. The chain employs TRBV20-1 and TRBJ1-2; the D is unclear. Per germline, CDR1 DFQATT and CDR2 SNEGSKA (reference sequence). The germline V and J ends were trimmed by 1 base and 4 bases, with 16 bases remaining between them. CDR3 length: 15 residues. The chain's CDR3 is CSARVPISLGYGYTF. CDR3 DNA: TGCAGTGCTAGAGTACCGATATCTCTAGGCTATGGCTACACCTTC.

This clonotype was counted ten times or more. The V gene is TRBV5-1, the J gene TRBJ1-1, with a tentative D call TRBD1 (5 bases). Germline V gives CDR1 SGHRS, CDR2 YFSETQ. The CDR3 spans 12 residues. With 4 bases removed from V and 6 bases from J, the gap between germline ends came to 10 bases. The CDR3 sequence: CASSEGFAEAFF. As DNA, the CDR3 is TGCGCCAGCAGCGAGGGGTTCGCTGAAGCTTTCTTT.

This clonotype was recorded at least ten times. This rearrangement joins TRBV6-2 or TRBV6-3 to TRBJ2-7; D possibly corresponds to TRBD1 (5 bases). The CDR3 contains 12 residues. V was cut by 8 bases and J by 4 bases, with 12 bases left in between. Germline values: CDR1 MNHEY, CDR2 SVGEGT. In nucleotides, the CDR3 is TGTGCCAGCCAACAAGGGGTTTACGAGCAGTACTTC. Protein sequence: CASQQGVYEQYF.

This clonotype was seen at least ten times. V and J are TRBV3-1 and TRBJ1-1, with TRBD1 as a possible D gene (5 bases). Trimming shortened V by 1 base and J by 4 bases, and 7 bases separated the two germline ends. Germline CDR1 and CDR2: LGHDT and YNNKEL (reference sequence). This CDR3 contains 13 residues. The CDR3 spells CASSQAGSTEAFF. CDR3 DNA: TGTGCCAGCAGCCAAGCAGGGAGCACTGAAGCTTTCTTT.

Ten or more counts support this clonotype. This sequence joins TRBV29-1 and TRBJ1-5; no clear D. CDR3 length: 13 residues. Trimming removed 1 base from V and 4 bases from J, with 8 bases in between. Germline V CDR1 and CDR2: SQVTM, ANQGSEA. CDR3 sequence: CSVEVEKNQPQHF. CDR3 bases: TGCAGCGTTGAAGTGGAGAAAAATCAGCCCCAGCATTTT.

Comment on this clonotype: It is unclear where the CDR3 begins or ends on the DNA, so no DNA is shown, and the CDR3 is as TCRdb lists it. V and J are TRBV15 and TRBJ1-1; TRBD1 was called by the table and not checked on the DNA. The CDR3 contains 24 residues when both ends are counted. Germline CDR1 is LNHNV and CDR2 is YYDKDF (reference sequence). CDR3 residues: CATSSQTSVYFCAIRGTGGTEAFF.

In this sample, this clonotype turned up many times. This sequence joins TRBV10-3 and TRBJ1-3; D may be TRBD1 (6 bases). CDR1 ENHRY and CDR2 SYGVKD come from the germline V gene. Trimming took 6 bases from V and 0 from J, leaving 9 bases between them. The CDR3 totals 14 residues. The DNA of the CDR3 is TGTGCCATCAGCCGGGACACCTCTGGAAACACCATATATTTT. Amino acids: CAISRDTSGNTIYF.

This clonotype was recorded many times. The V gene is TRBV6-5, the J gene TRBJ2-1, with TRBD2 identical over 9 bases. The CDR3 contains 17 residues. Germline lookup yields CDR1 MNHEY and CDR2 SVGAGI. With 1 base clipped from V and 4 bases from J, the junction kept 8 bases outside the gene matches. DNA of the CDR3: TGTGCCAGCAGTTACTTCTATAAGCGGGGGGATTACAATGAGCAGTTCTTC. Residues: CASSYFYKRGDYNEQFF.

This clonotype was counted at least ten times. The genes are TRBV24-1 and TRBJ2-1, with 8 bases lining up with TRBD2. The CDR3 is 18 amino acids. With 4 bases clipped from V and 0 bases from J, the junction kept 10 bases outside the gene matches. In germline, CDR1 is KGHDR, CDR2 SFDVKD. DNA for the CDR3: TGTGCCACCAGTGACCCGGGGGGGCAGGCGAGCTCCTACAATGAGCAGTTCTTC. It specifies CATSDPGGQASSYNEQFF.

About this clonotype itself: No conserved phenylalanine or tryptophan is present at the end of the CDR3, so a read error is the likely explanation. In nucleotides, the CDR3 is TGCGCCAGCAGCCAAACAGTAAACTATGGCTACACCGTA. This encodes CASSQTVNYGYTV. The chain carries TRBV4-1 and TRBJ1-2; no firm D call. Germline V CDR1 and CDR2: MGHRA, YSYEKL. V was cut by 2 bases and J by 2 bases, with 6 bases left in between. There are 13 residues in the CDR3.

This clonotype appeared many times. The gene calls are TRBV5-1 and TRBJ2-7, with a tentative D call TRBD1 (6 bases). This CDR3 region has 14 residues. V lost 4 bases and J 1 base, leaving 12 bases between the germline ends. Looked up from germline, CDR1 is SGHRS and CDR2 is YFSETQ. The CDR3 protein is CASSRTDRSYEQYF. CDR3 DNA sequence: TGCGCCAGCAGCCGGACGGACAGATCCTACGAGCAGTACTTC. The entire variable domain, with the rest obtained from reference TRBV5-1 and TRBJ2-7, is as follows: KAGVTQTPRYLIKTRGQQVTLSCSPISGHRSVSWYQQTPGQGLQFLFEYFSETQRNKGNFPGRFSGRQFSNSRSEMNVSTLELGDSALYLCASSRTDRSYEQYFGPGTRLTVT.

This clonotype was observed many times. The rearrangement links TRBV12-3 or TRBV12-4 to TRBJ1-1; TRBD1 might be the D (5 bases). V was cut by 3 bases and J by 4 bases, with 9 bases left in between. The CDR3 is 13 residues long. Here the CDR3 DNA reads TGTGCCAGCAGTTTTGGGGGAGGCACTGAAGCTTTCTTT. Protein: CASSFGGGTEAFF.

This clonotype is labeled medium-sized (0.01 to 0.1%). This chain joins TRBV10-3 and TRBJ2-3; 8 bases line up with TRBD1. With V trimmed by 5 bases and J by 4 bases, 5 bases remained unmatched. Germline CDR1 reads ENHRY; CDR2 reads SYGVKD. The CDR3 length is 14 residues. The CDR3 DNA sequence: TGTGCCATCAGTCTTGGACAGGGCCCAGATACGCAGTATTTT. It codes for CAISLGQGPDTQYF.

Many counts were recorded for this clonotype. This chain joins TRBV5-1 and TRBJ2-1; 12 nucleotides match TRBD2. CDR3 length: 16 amino acids. Germline V gives CDR1 SGHRS, CDR2 YFSETQ. The junction had 1 base not matched to a gene; V was cut back by 0 bases and J by 3 bases. This CDR3 is CASSLELAGGYNEQFF. CDR3 DNA: TGCGCCAGCAGCTTGGAACTAGCGGGGGGCTACAATGAGCAGTTCTTC.

The chain carries TRBV6-5 and TRBJ1-1, with D possibly matching TRBD1 (6 bases). Trimming removed 6 bases from V and 0 bases from J, with 14 bases in between. This CDR3 region has 15 residues. CDR1 and CDR2 from the germline V gene are MNHEY and SVGAGI. The CDR3 reads CASSRGQILNTEAFF. The CDR3 coding sequence is TGTGCCAGCAGCCGTGGACAGATACTGAACACTGAAGCTTTCTTT.